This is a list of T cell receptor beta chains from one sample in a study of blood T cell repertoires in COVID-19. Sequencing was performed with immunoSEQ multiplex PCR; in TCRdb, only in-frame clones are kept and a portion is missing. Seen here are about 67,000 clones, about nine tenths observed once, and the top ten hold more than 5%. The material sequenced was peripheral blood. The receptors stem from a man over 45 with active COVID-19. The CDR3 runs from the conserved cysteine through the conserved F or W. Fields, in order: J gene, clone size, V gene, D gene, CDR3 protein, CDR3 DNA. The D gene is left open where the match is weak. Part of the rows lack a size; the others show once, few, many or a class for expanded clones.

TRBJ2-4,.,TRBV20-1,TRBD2,CSASDLLLGGRNIQYF,TGCAGTGCTAGTGACCTCCTGCTTGGCGGGAGAAACATTCAGTACTTC
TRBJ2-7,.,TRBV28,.,CASSLSMRDYEQYF,TGTGCCAGCAGTTTATCGATGCGGGACTACGAGCAGTACTTC
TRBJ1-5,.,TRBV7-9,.,CASSPTDYNGVEPQHF,TGTGCCAGCAGCCCGACGGACTATAATGGTGTGGAGCCCCAGCATTTT
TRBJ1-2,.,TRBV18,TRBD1,CASSSNPGQGYGYTF,TGTGCCAGCTCATCTAATCCGGGACAGGGTTATGGCTACACCTTC
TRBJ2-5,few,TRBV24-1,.,CATSEEGAGTRETQYF,TGTGCCACCTCCGAGGAGGGGGCAGGGACGAGGGAGACCCAGTACTTC
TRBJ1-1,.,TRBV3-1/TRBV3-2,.,CASSPGLIGTEAFF,TGTGCCAGCAGCCCCGGACTTATAGGAACTGAAGCTTTCTTT
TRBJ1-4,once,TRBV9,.,CASSVGQGGINEKLFF,TGTGCCAGCAGCGTAGGTCAGGGAGGGATTAATGAAAAACTGTTTTTT
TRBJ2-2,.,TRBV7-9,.,CASSLSGGGTGELFF,TGTGCCAGCAGCTTAAGTGGGGGCGGCACCGGGGAGCTGTTTTTT
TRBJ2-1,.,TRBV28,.,CASSTPSGAYNEQFF,TGTGCCAGCAGCACACCGTCGGGAGCCTACAATGAGCAGTTCTTC
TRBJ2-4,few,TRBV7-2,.,CASSAVEVGKNIQYF,TGTGCCAGCAGCGCGGTGGAGGTCGGCAAAAACATTCAGTACTTC
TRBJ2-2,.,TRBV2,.,CASSEIPQTRGELFF,TGTGCCAGCAGTGAAATCCCCCAGACTAGGGGGGAGCTGTTTTTT
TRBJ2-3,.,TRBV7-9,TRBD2,CASSISGSLSTDTQYF,TGTGCCAGCAGCATTAGCGGGAGCCTCAGCACAGATACGCAGTATTTT
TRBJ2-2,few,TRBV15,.,CATSRDRGGELFF,TGTGCCACCAGCAGAGATAGAGGCGGGGAGCTGTTTTTT
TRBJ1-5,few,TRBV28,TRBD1,CASSPTGGVSNQPQHF,TGTGCCAGCAGTCCAACAGGGGGCGTGAGCAATCAGCCCCAGCATTTT
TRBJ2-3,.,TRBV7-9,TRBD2,CASAGGNTDTQYF,TGTGCCAGCGCGGGAGGGAACACAGATACGCAGTATTTT
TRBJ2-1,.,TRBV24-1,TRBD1,CATKDRGGDEQFF,TGTGCCACCAAGGACAGGGGAGGGGATGAGCAGTTCTTC
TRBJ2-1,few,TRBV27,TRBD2,CASSPQSASGGGHEQFF,TGTGCCAGCAGTCCCCAATCAGCTAGCGGGGGGGGGCATGAGCAGTTCTTC
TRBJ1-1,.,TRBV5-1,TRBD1,CASSHGQGGTEAFF,TGCGCCAGCAGCCATGGACAGGGAGGCACTGAAGCTTTCTTT
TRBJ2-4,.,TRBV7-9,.,CASSLAEGGGQYF,TGTGCCAGCAGCTTAGCGGAGGGAGGCGGTCAGTACTTC
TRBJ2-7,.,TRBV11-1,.,CASSPGGARDEQYF,TGTGCCAGCAGCCCCGGGGGAGCTCGAGACGAGCAGTACTTC
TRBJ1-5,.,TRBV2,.,CASSVGVGNQPQHF,TGTGCCAGCAGTGTAGGGGTAGGCAATCAGCCCCAGCATTTT
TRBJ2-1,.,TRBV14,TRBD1,CASRRQGDEQFF,TGTGCCAGCAGGCGACAGGGGGACGAGCAGTTCTTC
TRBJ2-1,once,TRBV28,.,CASSSPRTSVGEQFF,TGTGCCAGCAGTTCACCGAGGACATCCGTCGGTGAGCAGTTCTTC
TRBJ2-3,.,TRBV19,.,CASSHAGTLLTDTQYF,TGTGCCAGTAGTCACGCCGGGACACTCCTCACAGATACGCAGTATTTT
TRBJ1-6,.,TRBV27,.,CASSFGYRNSPLHF,TGTGCCAGCAGTTTCGGGTACCGTAATTCACCCCTCCACTTT
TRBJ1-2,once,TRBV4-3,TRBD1,CASSPKDRVRDGYTF,TGCGCCAGCAGCCCTAAGGACAGGGTGAGGGATGGCTACACCTTC
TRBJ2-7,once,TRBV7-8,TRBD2,CASSRLAGPSYEQYF,TGTGCCAGCAGCCGACTAGCGGGCCCCTCCTACGAGCAGTACTTC
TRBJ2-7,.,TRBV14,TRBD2,CASSRGLAVSYEQYF,TGTGCCAGCAGCCGGGGACTAGCCGTGTCCTACGAGCAGTACTTC
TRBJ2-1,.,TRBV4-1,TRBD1,CASSQPGQGSNEQFF,TGCGCCAGCAGCCAACCGGGACAGGGTTCCAATGAGCAGTTCTTC
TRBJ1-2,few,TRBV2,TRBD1,CASSVTQGALAYGYTF,TGTGCCAGCAGCGTAACTCAGGGGGCGTTAGCCTATGGCTACACCTTC
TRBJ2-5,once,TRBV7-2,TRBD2,CASSLRTGGPGQYQTQYF,TGTGCCAGCAGCTTACGCACGGGAGGGCCCGGTCAGTACCAGACCCAGTACTTC
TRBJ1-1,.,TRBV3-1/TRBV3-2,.,CASSSTGDTEAFF,TGTGCCAGCAGCTCTACGGGGGACACTGAAGCTTTCTTT
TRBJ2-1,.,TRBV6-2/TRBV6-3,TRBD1,CASSRSTRPGQGRDEQFF,TGTGCCAGCAGCCGCTCCACAAGACCGGGACAGGGACGAGATGAGCAGTTCTTC
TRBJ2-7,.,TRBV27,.,CASSYTQGSEQYF,TGTGCCAGCAGCTATACACAGGGAAGCGAGCAGTACTTC
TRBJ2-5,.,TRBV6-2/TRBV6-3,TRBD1,CASSARGRETQYF,TGTGCCAGCAGTGCAAGGGGGCGGGAGACCCAGTACTTC
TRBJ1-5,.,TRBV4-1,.,CASSQGQVGQPQHF,TGCGCCAGCAGCCAAGGACAGGTAGGTCAGCCCCAGCATTTT
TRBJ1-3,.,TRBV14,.,CASSQATGSGNTIYF,TGTGCCAGCAGCCAAGCTACGGGGTCTGGAAACACCATATATTTT
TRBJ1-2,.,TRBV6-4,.,CASSTGGSLGYTF,TGTGCCAGCAGCACGGGGGGATCCCTGGGCTACACCTTC
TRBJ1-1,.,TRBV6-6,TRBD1,CASSLRTGHEAFF,TGTGCCAGCAGTTTGCGGACAGGACATGAAGCTTTCTTT
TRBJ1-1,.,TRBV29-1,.,CSGNRARNAEAFF,TGCAGCGGCAACAGGGCTCGGAACGCTGAAGCTTTCTTT
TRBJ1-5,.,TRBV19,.,CASTAGASNQPQHF,TGTGCCAGTACGGCGGGGGCAAGCAATCAGCCCCAGCATTTT
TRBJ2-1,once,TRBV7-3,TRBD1,CASSFTGDSYNEQFF,TGTGCCAGCAGCTTTACAGGGGACTCCTACAATGAGCAGTTCTTC
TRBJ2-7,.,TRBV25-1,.,CASSEYSRYEQYF,TGTGCCAGCAGTGAGTACAGCCGATACGAGCAGTACTTC
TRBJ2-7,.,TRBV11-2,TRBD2,CASSLGSLAGGPGYEQYF,TGTGCCAGCAGCTTAGGATCACTAGCGGGAGGGCCGGGGTACGAGCAGTACTTC
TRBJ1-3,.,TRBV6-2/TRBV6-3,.,CASSFTAYGHSGNTIYF,TGTGCCAGCAGTTTTACAGCTTATGGGCACTCTGGAAACACCATATATTTT
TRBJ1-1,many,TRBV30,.,CAWSDGAGKLAFF,TGTGCCTGGAGTGATGGGGCAGGGAAGTTAGCTTTCTTT
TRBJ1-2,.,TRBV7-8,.,CASSQDGLYGYTF,TGTGCCAGCTCACAGGATGGGCTTTATGGCTACACCTTC